Below, 11 T cell receptor beta chains from the same sample are listed, as sequenced in a study of shared clonotypes between healthy human individuals. Positively selected for CCR7, the CD45RO-negative cells used as naive CD8 cells excluded terminally differentiated effector memory CD45RA+ cells. Using immunoSEQ multiplex PCR, the repertoire was profiled, and TCRdb retains in-frame clones only, with some absent. The sample includes around 560,000 clones, roughly 95% seen only once; the top ten take approximately 0.11%. The source material was naive CD8+ T cells sorted from blood. The receptors originated from a woman aged 30 to 39 in good health.

The chain recombines TRBV5-8 with TRBJ2-7; D is perhaps TRBD1 (6 bases). Germline CDR1 is SGHTS and CDR2 is YDEGEE. The V end was cut by 3 bases, the J end by 7 bases, with 8 bases between. The CDR3 has 11 residues. The CDR3 loop is CASSSQGEQYF. CDR3 DNA: TGTGCCAGCAGCTCCCAGGGGGAGCAGTACTTC.

The chain uses TRBV7-9 and TRBJ2-1, with a possible D match to TRBD2 (6 bases). CDR3 size: 14 residues. Trimming removed 4 bases from V and 3 bases from J, with 10 bases in between. Germline CDR1 and CDR2: SEHNR and FQNEAQ (reference sequence). CDR3: CASSSGTHYNEQFF. The CDR3 bases are TGTGCCAGCAGCTCCGGGACTCACTACAATGAGCAGTTCTTC. The full variable domain, its missing parts supplied by reference TRBV7-9 and TRBJ2-1, is DTGVSQNPRHKITKRGQNVTFRCDPISEHNRLYWYRQTLGQGPEFLTYFQNEAQLEKSRLLSDRFSAERPKGSFSTLEIQRTEQGDSAMYLCASSSGTHYNEQFFGPGTRLTVL.

Remarks on this clone: Germline is not matched at one junction end, which may reflect a read error. The genes are TRBV5-3 and TRBJ2-7; weak D call: TRBD2 (6 bases). TRBV5-3 is labeled an ORF, and its function is uncertain. This CDR3 contains 14 residues. The CDR3 loop is CASSLGGFGYEQYF. CDR3 DNA sequence: TGTGCCAGCAGCTTGGGGGGATTTGGTTACGAGCAGTACTTC.

Concerning this clone itself: Distinct nucleotide sequences in the sample also encode this CDR3. The CDR3 DNA is TGTGCCAGTAGTATAGGGAGGAACACTGAAGCTTTCTTT. It encodes CASSIGRNTEAFF. This chain joins TRBV19 and TRBJ1-1; D not resolved. With 1 base removed from V and 1 base from J, the gap between germline ends came to 4 bases. The CDR3 is 13 residues long. Germline lookup yields CDR1 LNHDA and CDR2 SQIVND (reference sequence).

V usage is TRBV11-2 and J usage is TRBJ1-1; 11 bases align to TRBD1. From germline, CDR1 is SGHAT and CDR2 FQNNGV. The CDR3 length is 19 residues. V shed 1 base, J shed 2 bases, and the junction held 12 bases outside the gene matches. The CDR3 is CASSLARGDRGLGNTEAFF. In DNA form, the CDR3 reads TGTGCCAGCAGCTTAGCCCGGGGGGACAGGGGGTTAGGAAACACTGAAGCTTTCTTT.

The V call is TRBV28, the J call TRBJ2-7; 10 bases line up with TRBD2. Germline V gene lookup returns CDR1 MDHEN and CDR2 SYDVKM. The CDR3 has 15 residues. Trimming cost V 4 bases and J 3 bases; bases outside gene matches: 6. The CDR3 sequence: CASSSPLAGVYEQYF. The CDR3 region has the DNA TGTGCCAGCAGTTCCCCCCTAGCGGGAGTCTACGAGCAGTACTTC.

This chain uses TRBV10-3 with TRBJ1-4; D gene ambiguous. CDR3 length: 12 amino acids. CDR1 and CDR2 from the germline V gene are ENHRY and SYGVKD. V lost 2 bases to trimming and J lost 8 bases, with 6 bases between them. The CDR3: CAISEETEKLFF. CDR3 sequence (DNA): TGTGCCATCAGTGAGGAGACAGAAAAACTGTTTTTT.

The gene calls are TRBV27 and TRBJ1-5; D is unclear. CDR3 length: 14 residues. Germline CDR1 and CDR2: MNHEY and SMNVEV (reference sequence). Trimming took 0 bases from V and 3 from J, leaving 6 bases between them. Written as DNA, the CDR3 is TGTGCCAGCAGTTTATCAGGTAACAATCAGCCCCAGCATTTT. Protein: CASSLSGNNQPQHF.

This chain uses TRBV4-1 with TRBJ2-7, with D unresolved. Germline V lookup: CDR1 MGHRA, CDR2 YSYEKL. V lost 1 base and J lost 6, with 19 bases in between. This CDR3 has 16 residues. CDR3 sequence (DNA): TGCGCCAGCAGCCAAGTGAATTTGGGGTTCGGCTTCGAGCAGTACTTC. Translating it yields CASSQVNLGFGFEQYF.

J is TRBJ2-5 and V is TRBV5-6; no definite D call. Per the germline V gene, CDR1 is SGHDT and CDR2 is YYEEEE. CDR3 length: 14 amino acids. Trimming stripped 5 bases from V and 1 base from J, with 12 bases between. The CDR3 DNA reads as TGTGCCAGCAGGTATGGAACGGGCCAAGAGACCCAGTACTTC. It specifies CASRYGTGQETQYF.

The V gene is TRBV6-6, the J gene TRBJ1-2; a weak D match, TRBD1 (5 bases). The germline gives CDR1 MNHNY, CDR2 SVGAGI (reference sequence). CDR3 size: 13 residues. V lost 5 bases and J lost 8, with 15 bases in between. The CDR3 reads CASSETALRGYTF. Here the CDR3 DNA reads TGTGCCAGCAGTGAGACAGCTTTGAGGGGCTACACCTTC.